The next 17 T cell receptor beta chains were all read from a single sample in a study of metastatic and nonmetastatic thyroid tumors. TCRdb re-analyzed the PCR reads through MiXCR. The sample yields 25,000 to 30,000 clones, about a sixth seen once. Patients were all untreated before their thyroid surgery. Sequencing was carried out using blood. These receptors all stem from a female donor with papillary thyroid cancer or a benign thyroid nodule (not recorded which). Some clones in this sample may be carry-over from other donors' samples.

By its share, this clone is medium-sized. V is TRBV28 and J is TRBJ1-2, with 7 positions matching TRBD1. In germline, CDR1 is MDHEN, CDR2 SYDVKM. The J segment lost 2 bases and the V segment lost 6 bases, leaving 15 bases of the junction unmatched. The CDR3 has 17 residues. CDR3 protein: CASRGNGFGGQNYGYTF. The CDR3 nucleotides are TGTGCCAGCAGAGGCAACGGTTTTGGGGGACAGAACTATGGCTACACCTTC.

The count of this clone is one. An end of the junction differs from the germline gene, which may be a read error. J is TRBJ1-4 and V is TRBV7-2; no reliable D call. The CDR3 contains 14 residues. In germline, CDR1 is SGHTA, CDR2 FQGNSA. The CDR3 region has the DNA TGTGCCAGCAGCTTTACAGCAACTAGTGAAAAACTGTTTTTT. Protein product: CASSFTATSEKLFF.

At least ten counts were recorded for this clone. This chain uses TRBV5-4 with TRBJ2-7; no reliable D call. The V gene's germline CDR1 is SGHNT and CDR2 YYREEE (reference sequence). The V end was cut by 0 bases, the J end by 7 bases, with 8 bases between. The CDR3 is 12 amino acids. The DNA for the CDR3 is TGTGCCAGCAGCTTGGCGGTCGGGGAGCAGTACTTC. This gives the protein CASSLAVGEQYF.

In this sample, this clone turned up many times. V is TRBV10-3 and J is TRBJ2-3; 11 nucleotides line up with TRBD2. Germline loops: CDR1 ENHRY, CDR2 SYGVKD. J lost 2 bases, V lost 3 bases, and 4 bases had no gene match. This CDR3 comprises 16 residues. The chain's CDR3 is CAISEGTSGNTDTQYF. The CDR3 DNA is TGTGCCATCAGTGAAGGGACTAGCGGAAACACAGATACGCAGTATTTT.

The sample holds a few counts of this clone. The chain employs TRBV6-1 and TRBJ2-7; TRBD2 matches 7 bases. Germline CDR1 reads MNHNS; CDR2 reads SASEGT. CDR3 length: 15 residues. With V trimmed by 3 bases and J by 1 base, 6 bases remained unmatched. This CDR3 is CASSEEASGSYEQYF. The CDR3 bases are TGTGCCAGCAGTGAGGAGGCTAGCGGTTCCTACGAGCAGTACTTC.

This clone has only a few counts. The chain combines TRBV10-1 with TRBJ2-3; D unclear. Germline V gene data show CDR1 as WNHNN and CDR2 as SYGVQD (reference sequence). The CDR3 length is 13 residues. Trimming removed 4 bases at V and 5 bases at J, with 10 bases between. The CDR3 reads CASSATFRDTQYF. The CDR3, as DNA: TGCGCCAGCAGTGCGACCTTTAGAGATACGCAGTATTTT.

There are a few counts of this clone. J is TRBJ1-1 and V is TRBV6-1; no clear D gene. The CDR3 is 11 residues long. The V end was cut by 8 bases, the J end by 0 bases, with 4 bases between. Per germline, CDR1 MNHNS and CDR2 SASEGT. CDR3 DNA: TGTGCCAGCGGTATGAACACTGAAGCTTTCTTT. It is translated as CASGMNTEAFF.

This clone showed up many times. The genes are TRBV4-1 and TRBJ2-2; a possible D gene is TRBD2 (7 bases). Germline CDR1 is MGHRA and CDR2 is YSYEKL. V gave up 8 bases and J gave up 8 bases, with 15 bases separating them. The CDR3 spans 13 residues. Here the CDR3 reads CASGGAAKGELFF. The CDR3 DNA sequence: TGCGCCAGCGGGGGGGCCGCAAAGGGGGAGCTGTTTTTT.

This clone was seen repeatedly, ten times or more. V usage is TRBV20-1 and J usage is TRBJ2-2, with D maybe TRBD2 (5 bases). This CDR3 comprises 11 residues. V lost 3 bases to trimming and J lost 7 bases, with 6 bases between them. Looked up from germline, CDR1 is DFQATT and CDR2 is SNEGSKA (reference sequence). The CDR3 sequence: CSASRGGELFF. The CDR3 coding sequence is TGCAGTGCTAGCCGGGGCGGGGAGCTGTTTTTT.

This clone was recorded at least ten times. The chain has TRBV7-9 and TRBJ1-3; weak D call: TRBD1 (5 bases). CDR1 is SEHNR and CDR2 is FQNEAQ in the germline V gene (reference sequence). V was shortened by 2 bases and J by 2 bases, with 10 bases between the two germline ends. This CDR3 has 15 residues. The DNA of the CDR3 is TGTGCCAGCAGCTTAACAGGCTTGACTGGAAACACCATATATTTT. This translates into CASSLTGLTGNTIYF.

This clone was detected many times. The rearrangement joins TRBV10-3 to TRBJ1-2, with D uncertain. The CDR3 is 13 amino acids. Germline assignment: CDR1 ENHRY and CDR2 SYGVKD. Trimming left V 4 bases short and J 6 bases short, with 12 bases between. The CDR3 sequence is CAISVGVIDGYTF. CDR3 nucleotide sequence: TGTGCCATCAGTGTTGGAGTAATTGATGGCTACACCTTC.

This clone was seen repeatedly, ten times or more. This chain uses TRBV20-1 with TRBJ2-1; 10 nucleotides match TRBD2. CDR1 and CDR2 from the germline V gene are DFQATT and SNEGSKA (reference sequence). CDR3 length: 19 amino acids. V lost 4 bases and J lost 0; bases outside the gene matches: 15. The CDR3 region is CSAKTRDLGLANSYNEQFF. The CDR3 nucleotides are TGCAGTGCTAAAACGAGGGATTTGGGACTAGCGAACTCCTACAATGAGCAGTTCTTC.

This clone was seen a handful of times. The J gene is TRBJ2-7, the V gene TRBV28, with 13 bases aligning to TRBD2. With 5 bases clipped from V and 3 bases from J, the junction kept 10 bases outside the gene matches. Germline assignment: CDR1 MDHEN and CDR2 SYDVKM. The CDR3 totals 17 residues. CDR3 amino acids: CASSLTSGRASGYEQYF. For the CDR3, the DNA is TGTGCCAGCAGTCTCACTAGCGGGAGGGCCTCGGGCTACGAGCAGTACTTC. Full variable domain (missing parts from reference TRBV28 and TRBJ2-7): DVKVTQSSRYLVKRTGEKVFLECVQDMDHENMFWYRQDPGLGLRLIYFSYDVKMKEKGDIPEGYSVSREKKERFSLILESASTNQTSMYLCASSLTSGRASGYEQYFGPGTRLTVT.

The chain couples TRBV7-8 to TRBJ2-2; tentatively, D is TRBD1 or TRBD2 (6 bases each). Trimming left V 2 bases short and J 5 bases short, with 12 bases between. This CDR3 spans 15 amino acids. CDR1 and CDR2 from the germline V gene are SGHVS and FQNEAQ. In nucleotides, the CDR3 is TGTGCCAGCAGCTTACTCAGGGGAGGAACCGGGGAGCTGTTTTTT. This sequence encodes CASSLLRGGTGELFF.

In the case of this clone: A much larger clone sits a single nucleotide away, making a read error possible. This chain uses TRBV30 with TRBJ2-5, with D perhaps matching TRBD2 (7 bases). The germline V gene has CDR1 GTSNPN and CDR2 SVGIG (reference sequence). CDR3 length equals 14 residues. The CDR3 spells CASHGGAGGETRYF. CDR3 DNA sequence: TGTGCCTCTCATGGGGGGGCTGGAGGAGAGACCCGGTACTTC.

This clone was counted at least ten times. The CDR3 DNA reads TGCAGTGCTAGAGATAGCGCGGGGGCCGACGAGCAGTACTTC. It translates to CSARDSAGADEQYF. The chain couples TRBV20-1 to TRBJ2-7; D possibly corresponds to TRBD2 (7 bases). Germline V gene lookup returns CDR1 DFQATT and CDR2 SNEGSKA (reference sequence). Trimming pared 0 bases from V and 5 bases from J, leaving 14 bases between. The length of the CDR3 is 14 residues.

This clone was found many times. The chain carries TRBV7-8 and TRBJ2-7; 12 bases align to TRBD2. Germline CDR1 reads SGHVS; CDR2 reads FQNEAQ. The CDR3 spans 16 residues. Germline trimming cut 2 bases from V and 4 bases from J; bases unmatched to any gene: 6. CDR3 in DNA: TGTGCCAGCAGCTTATTTCGGACTAGCGGGAAGTACGAGCAGTACTTC. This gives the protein CASSLFRTSGKYEQYF.